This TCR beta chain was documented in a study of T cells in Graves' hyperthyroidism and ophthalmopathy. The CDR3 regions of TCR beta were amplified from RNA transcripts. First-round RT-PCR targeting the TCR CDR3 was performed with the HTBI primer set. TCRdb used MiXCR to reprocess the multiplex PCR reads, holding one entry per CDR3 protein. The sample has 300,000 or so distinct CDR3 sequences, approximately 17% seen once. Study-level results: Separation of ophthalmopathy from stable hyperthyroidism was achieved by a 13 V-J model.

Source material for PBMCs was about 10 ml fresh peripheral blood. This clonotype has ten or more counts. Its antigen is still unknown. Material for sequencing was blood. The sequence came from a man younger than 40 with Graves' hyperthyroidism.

The CDR3 sequence is CASSLRGGELFF. The CDR3 bases are TGTGCCAGCAGCCTAAGGGGGGGGGAGCTGTTTTTT. J is TRBJ2-2 and V is TRBV12-3 or TRBV12-4, with a possible D match to TRBD1 (6 bases). This CDR3 has 12 residues. Trimming removed 6 bases at V and 8 bases at J, with 10 bases between.